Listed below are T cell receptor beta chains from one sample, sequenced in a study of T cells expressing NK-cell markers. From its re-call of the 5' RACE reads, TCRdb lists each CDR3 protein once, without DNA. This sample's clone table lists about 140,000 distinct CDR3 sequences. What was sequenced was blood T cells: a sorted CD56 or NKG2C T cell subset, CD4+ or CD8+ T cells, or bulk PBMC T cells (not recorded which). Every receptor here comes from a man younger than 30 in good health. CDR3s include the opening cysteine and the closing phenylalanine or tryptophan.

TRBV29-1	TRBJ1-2	CSVPWGHGYTF
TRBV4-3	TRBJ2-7	CASSQTGTPSSYEQYF
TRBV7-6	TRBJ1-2	CASSPGGTKHGYTF
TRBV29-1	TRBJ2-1	CSVDGVNYNEQFF
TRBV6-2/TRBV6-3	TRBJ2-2	CASSIAGGRATGELFF
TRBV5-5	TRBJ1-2	CASSPDWGYGYTF
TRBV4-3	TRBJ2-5	CASSQDRALAGPEIGETQYF
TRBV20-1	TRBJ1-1	CSARAINLASTEAFF
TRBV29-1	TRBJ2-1	CSASLAGVGEQFF
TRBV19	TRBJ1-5	CASSPTRTNIEPPQHF
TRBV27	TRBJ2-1	CASRSGIIYNEQFF
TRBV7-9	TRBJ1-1	CASSLAGSSNTEAFF
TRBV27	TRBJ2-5	CASSQRHLNRETQYF
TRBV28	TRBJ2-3	CASRLGTSGSATDTQYF
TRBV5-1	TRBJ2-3	CASSFTLAGNTDTQYF
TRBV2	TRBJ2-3	CASTLSGGTDTQYF
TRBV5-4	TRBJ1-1	CASSSPGSNTEAFF
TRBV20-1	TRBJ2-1	CSALGTSASYNEQFF
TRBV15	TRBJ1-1	CATSRDRTEAFF
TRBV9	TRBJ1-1	CASSVGGGTAEAFF
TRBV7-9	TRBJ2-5	CASSPPGLYQETQYF
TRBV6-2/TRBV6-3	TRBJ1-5	CASSYDTGPQHF
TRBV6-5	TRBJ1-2	CASSYEAGGGVNYGYTF
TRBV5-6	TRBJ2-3	CASSTGTKHATDTQYF
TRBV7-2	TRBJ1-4	CASSSLSATNEKLFF
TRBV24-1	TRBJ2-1	CATSVADEQFF
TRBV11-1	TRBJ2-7	CASSLASTYEQYF
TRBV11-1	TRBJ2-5	CASSQTRTSGRAGETQYF
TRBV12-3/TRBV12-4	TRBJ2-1	CASRMDSYNEQFF
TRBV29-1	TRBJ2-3	CSVWVGRSGDTQYF
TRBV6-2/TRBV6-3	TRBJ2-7	CASTRRSSVNSYEQYF
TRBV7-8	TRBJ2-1	CASSNPPGTGSYGSYNEQFF
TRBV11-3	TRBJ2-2	CASSLYWETTGELFF
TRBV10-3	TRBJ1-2	CAMPTGGQGVQGYGYTF
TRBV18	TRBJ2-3	CASSPRKYPLTRGRTDTQYF
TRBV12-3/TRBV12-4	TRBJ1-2	CASSPAGQGAANYGYTF
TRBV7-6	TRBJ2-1	CASSTAGRYNEQFF
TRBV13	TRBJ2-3	CASSRPLSDTQYF